This TCR beta chain derives from a study of T cells in Graves' hyperthyroidism and ophthalmopathy. There were TCR beta CDR3 regions amplified from RNA transcripts. TCR CDR3 underwent first-round RT-PCR with the HTBI primer set. TCRdb reanalysed the multiplex PCR reads using MiXCR and keeps one entry per CDR3 protein. The repertoire holds approximately 200,000 distinct CDR3 sequences, with about 17% as singletons. V lost 4 bases to trimming and J lost 7 bases, with 14 bases between them. Germline loops: CDR1 LGHDT, CDR2 YNNKEL (reference sequence). The CDR3 has 13 residues. Newly diagnosed hyperthyroidism patients aged 18 to 65 years had disease lasting under 2 months. Patients having uncontrolled infection, another autoimmune disease, pregnancy or lactation were not included. The sample holds many counts of this clonotype.

The genes are TRBV3-1 and TRBJ2-7; D tentatively reads TRBD1 or TRBD2 (5 bases each). This sequence was found in a man in his forties with Graves' hyperthyroidism. Sequenced material: blood. CDR3 nucleotides: TGTGCCAGCAGCCTCGGGGCCGATCGGGAGCAGTACTTC. Translation: CASSLGADREQYF.